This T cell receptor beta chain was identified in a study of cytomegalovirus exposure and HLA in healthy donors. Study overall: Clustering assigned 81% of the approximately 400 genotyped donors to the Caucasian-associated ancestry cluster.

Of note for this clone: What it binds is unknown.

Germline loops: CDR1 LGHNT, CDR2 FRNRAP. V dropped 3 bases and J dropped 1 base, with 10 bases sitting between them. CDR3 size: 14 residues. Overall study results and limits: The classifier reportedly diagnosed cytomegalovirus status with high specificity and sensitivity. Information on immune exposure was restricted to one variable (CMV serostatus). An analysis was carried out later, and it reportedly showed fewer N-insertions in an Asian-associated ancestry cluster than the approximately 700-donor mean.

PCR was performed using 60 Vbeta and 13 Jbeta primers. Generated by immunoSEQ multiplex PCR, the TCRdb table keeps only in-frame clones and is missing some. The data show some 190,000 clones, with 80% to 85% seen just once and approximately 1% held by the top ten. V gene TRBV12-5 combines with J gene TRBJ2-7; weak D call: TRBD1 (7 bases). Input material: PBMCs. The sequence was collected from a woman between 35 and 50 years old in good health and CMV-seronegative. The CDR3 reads CASGFAGGSYEQYF. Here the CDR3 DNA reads TGTGCTAGTGGTTTTGCAGGGGGGTCCTACGAGCAGTACTTC.